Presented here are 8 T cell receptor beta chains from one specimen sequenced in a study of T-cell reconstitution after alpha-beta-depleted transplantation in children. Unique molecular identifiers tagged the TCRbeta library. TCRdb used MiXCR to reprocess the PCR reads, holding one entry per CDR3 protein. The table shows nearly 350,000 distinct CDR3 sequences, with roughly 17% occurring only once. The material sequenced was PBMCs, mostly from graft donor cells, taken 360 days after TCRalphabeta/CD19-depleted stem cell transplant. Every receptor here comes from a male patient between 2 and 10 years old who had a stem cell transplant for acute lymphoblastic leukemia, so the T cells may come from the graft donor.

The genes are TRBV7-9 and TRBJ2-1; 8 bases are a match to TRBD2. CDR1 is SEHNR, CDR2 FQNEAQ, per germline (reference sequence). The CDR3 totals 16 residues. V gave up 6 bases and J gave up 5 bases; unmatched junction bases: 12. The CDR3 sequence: CASSTGTRALNNEQFF. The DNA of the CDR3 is TGTGCCAGCAGTACCGGGACTAGGGCCTTAAACAATGAGCAGTTCTTC.

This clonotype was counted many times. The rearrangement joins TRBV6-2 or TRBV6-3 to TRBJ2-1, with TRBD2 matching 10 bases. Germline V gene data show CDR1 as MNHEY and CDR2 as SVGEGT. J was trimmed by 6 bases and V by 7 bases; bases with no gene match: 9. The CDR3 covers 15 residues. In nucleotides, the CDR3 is TGTGCCAGCACCAAGGGGAGACTAGCGGGCAATGAGCAGTTCTTC. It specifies CASTKGRLAGNEQFF.

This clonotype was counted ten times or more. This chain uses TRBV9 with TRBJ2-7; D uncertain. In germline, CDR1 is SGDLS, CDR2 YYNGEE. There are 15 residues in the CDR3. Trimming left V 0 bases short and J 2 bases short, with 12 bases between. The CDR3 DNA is TGTGCCAGCAGCGTAGAAGCTTCCTCCACCTACGAGCAGTACTTC. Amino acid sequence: CASSVEASSTYEQYF.

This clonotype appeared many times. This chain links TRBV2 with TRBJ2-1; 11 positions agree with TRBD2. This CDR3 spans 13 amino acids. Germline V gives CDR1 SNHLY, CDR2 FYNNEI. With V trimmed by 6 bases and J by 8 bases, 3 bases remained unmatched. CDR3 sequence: CASRTSGKDEQFF. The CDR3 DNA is TGTGCCAGCAGGACTAGCGGGAAGGATGAGCAGTTCTTC.

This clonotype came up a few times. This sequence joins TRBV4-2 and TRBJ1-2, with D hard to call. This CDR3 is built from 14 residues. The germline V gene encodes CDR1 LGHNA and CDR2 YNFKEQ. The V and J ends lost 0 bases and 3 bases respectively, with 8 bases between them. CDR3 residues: CASSQEEAHYGYTF. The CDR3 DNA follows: TGTGCCAGCAGCCAAGAGGAGGCGCACTATGGCTACACCTTC.

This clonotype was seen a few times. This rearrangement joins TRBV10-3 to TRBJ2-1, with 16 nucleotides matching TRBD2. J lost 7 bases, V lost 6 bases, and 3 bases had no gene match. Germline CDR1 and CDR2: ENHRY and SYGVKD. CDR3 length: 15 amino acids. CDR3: CAIRGLAGGINEQFF. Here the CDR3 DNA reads TGTGCCATCAGGGGACTAGCGGGAGGGATAAATGAGCAGTTCTTC.

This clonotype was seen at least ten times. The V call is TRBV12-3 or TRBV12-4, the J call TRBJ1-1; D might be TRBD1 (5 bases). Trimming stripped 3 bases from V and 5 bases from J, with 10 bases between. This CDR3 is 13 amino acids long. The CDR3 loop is CASSLGQPTEAFF. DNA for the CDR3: TGTGCCAGCAGTTTGGGGCAGCCGACTGAAGCTTTCTTT.

DNA of the CDR3: TGTGCCTGGAGTGGAGTCTCGAATACGCAGTATTTT. It specifies CAWSGVSNTQYF. The rearrangement joins TRBV30 to TRBJ2-3; D unclear. Germline-derived CDR1 and CDR2 are GTSNPN and SVGIG (reference sequence). V lost 1 base and J 7 bases, leaving 9 bases between the germline ends. This CDR3 is built from 12 residues.